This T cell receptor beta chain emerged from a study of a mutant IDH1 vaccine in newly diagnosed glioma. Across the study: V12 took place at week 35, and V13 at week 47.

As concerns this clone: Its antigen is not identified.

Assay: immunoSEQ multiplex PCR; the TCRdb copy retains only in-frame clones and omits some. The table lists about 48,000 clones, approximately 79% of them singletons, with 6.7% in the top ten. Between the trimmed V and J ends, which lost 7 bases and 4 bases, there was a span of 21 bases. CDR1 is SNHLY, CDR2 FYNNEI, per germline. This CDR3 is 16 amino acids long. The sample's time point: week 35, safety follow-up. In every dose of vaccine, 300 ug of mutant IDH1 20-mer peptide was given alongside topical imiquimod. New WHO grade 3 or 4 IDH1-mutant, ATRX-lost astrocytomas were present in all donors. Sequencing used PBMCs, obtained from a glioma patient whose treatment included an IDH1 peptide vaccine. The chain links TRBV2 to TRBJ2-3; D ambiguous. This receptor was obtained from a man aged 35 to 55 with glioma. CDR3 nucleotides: TGTGCCAGCAACACCCTAAGGCGTAGGGTCGCAGATACGCAGTATTTT. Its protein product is CASNTLRRRVADTQYF. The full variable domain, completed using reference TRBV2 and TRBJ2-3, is EPEVTQTPSHQVTQMGQEVILRCVPISNHLYFYWYRQILGQKVEFLVSFYNNEISEKSEIFDDQFSVERPDGSNFTLKIRSTKLEDSAMYFCASNTLRRRVADTQYFGPGTRLTVL.